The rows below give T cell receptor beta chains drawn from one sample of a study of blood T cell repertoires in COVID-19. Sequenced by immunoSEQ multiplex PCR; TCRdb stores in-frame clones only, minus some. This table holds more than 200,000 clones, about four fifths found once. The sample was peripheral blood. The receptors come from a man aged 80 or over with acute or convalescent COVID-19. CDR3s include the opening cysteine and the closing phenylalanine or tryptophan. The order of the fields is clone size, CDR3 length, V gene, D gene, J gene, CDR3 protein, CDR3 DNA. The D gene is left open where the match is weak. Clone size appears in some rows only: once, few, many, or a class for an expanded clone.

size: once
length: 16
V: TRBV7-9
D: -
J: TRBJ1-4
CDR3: CASSSRRTVTNEKLFF
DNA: TGTGCCAGCAGCTCTAGAAGGACAGTAACGAATGAAAAACTGTTTTTT

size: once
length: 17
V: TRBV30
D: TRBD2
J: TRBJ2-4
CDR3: CAWSVGLAGGWGNIQYF
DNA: TGTGCCTGGAGTGTGGGGCTAGCGGGAGGGTGGGGAAACATTCAGTACTTC

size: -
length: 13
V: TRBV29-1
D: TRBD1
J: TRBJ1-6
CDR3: CSVRQGGNSPLHF
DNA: TGCAGCGTGCGTCAGGGGGGTAATTCACCCCTCCACTTT

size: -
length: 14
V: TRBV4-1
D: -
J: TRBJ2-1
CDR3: CASSQDPVYNEQFF
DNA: TGCGCCAGCAGCCAAGACCCGGTCTACAATGAGCAGTTCTTC

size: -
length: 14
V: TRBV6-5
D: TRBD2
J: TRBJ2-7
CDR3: CASSSSGSGYEQYF
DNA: TGTGCCAGCAGCTCGAGCGGGAGTGGCTACGAGCAGTACTTC

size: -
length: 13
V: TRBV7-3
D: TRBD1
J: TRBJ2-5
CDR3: CASSATGGETQYF
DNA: TGTGCCAGCAGCGCCACAGGGGGAGAGACCCAGTACTTC

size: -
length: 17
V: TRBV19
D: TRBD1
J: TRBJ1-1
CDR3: CASSADRGLGMNTEAFF
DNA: TGTGCCAGTAGTGCGGACAGGGGGCTAGGAATGAACACTGAAGCTTTCTTT

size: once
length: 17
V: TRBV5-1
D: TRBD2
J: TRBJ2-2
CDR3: CASSPRTSGANTGELFF
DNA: TGCGCCAGCAGCCCGCGGACTAGCGGGGCCAACACCGGGGAGCTGTTTTTT

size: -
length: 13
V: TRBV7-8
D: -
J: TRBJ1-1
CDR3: CASSLQGYTEAFF
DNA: TGTGCCAGCAGCCTTCAGGGTTACACTGAAGCTTTCTTT

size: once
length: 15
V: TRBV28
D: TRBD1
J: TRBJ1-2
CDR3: CASSYPPGQGYGYTF
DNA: TGTGCCAGCAGTTACCCCCCGGGACAGGGGTATGGCTACACCTTC

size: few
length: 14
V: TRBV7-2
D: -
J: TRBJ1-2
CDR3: CASSLEGAYSGYTF
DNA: TGTGCCAGCAGCTTAGAAGGAGCCTACTCGGGCTACACCTTC

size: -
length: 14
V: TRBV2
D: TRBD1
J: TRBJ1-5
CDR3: CASSLGTGAQPQHF
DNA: TGTGCCAGCAGCCTCGGGACAGGGGCTCAGCCCCAGCATTTT

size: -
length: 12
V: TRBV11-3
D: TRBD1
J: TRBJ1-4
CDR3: CASSDRDGKLFF
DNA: TGTGCCAGCTCTGACAGGGATGGAAAACTGTTTTTT

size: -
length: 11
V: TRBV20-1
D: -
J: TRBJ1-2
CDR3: CSSLGGKGYTF
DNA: TGCAGTTCCCTTGGGGGGAAAGGCTACACCTTC

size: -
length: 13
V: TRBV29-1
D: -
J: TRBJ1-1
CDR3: CSAQLVPGTEAFF
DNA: TGCAGCGCCCAACTCGTTCCGGGCACTGAAGCTTTCTTT

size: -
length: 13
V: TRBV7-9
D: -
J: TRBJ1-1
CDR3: CASSFERSPEAFF
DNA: TGTGCCAGCAGCTTTGAGAGGTCGCCTGAAGCTTTCTTT